This T cell receptor beta chain was captured by sequencing in a study of blood T cell repertoires in COVID-19. Study as a whole: Whether acute or convalescent, the COVID-19 samples came from the United States, Italy and Spain.

This CDR3 comprises 12 residues. V was shortened by 3 bases and J by 9 bases, with 10 bases between the two germline ends. Germline V gene lookup returns CDR1 SGHTA and CDR2 FQGNSA. Using immunoSEQ multiplex PCR, the repertoire was profiled, and TCRdb retains in-frame clones only, with some absent. The repertoire has fewer than 90,000 clones, approximately 88% of them found once; the top ten carry 10% to 15%. This receptor was obtained from a human donor in a cohort sampled during active COVID-19. The sample comprised peripheral blood. The V call is TRBV7-2, the J call TRBJ2-3, with D possibly TRBD2 on 6 matching bases. The CDR3 loop reads CASSLAGLTQYF. CDR3 DNA sequence: TGTGCCAGCAGCTTGGCGGGGCTAACGCAGTATTTT. Supplemented by reference TRBV7-2 and TRBJ2-3, the full variable domain reads GAGVSQSPSNKVTEKGKDVELRCDPISGHTALYWYRQSLGQGLEFLIYFQGNSAPDKSGLPSDRFSAERTGGSVSTLTIQRTQQEDSAVYLCASSLAGLTQYFGPGTRLTVL.